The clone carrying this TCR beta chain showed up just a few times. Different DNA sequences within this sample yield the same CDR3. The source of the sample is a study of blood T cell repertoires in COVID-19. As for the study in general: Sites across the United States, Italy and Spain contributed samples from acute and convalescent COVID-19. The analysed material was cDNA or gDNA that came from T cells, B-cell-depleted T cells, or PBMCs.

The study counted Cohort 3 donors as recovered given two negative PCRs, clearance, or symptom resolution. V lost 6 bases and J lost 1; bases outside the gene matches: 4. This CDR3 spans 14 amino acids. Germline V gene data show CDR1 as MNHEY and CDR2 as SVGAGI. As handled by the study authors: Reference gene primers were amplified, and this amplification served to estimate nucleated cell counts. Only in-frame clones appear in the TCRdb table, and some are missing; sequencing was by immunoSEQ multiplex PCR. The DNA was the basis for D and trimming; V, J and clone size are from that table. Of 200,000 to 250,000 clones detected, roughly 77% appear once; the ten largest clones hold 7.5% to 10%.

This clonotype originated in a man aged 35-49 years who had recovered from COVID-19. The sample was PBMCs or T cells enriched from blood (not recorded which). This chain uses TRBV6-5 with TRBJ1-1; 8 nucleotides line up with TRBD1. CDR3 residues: CASSRDRRNTEAFF. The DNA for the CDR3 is TGTGCCAGCAGCCGGGACAGGAGGAACACTGAAGCTTTCTTT.